The 14 T cell receptor beta chains below all came from one sample that was sequenced in a study of Tregs in tolerant kidney transplant recipients. Sequencing was performed with immunoSEQ multiplex PCR; in TCRdb, only in-frame clones are kept and a portion is missing. Here the sample spans under 300,000 clones, roughly 80% being singletons. Sequencing used CD4+ T cells from blood. All receptors come from a human donor in good health.

The chain links TRBV19 to TRBJ2-7; D not resolved. Trimming shortened V by 10 bases and J by 0 bases, and 16 bases separated the two germline ends. The germline CDR1 and CDR2 sequences are LNHDA and SQIVND (reference sequence). This CDR3 comprises 14 residues. CDR3 sequence reads: CATSDLSSSYEQYF. The CDR3 nucleotides are TGTGCCACTTCGGACCTTTCTAGCTCCTACGAGCAGTACTTC.

This clone showed up just a few times. The chain's CDR3 is CASSVGTGGPYGYTF. The CDR3 nucleotides read TGTGCCAGCAGCGTTGGGACAGGGGGCCCATATGGCTACACCTTC. The rearrangement uses TRBV5-4 and TRBJ1-2; 12 positions match TRBD1. This CDR3 region has 15 residues. The J segment lost 5 bases and the V segment lost 4 bases, leaving 6 bases of the junction unmatched. Per the germline V gene, CDR1 is SGHNT and CDR2 is YYREEE (reference sequence). Using reference TRBV5-4 and TRBJ1-2 for the parts outside the CDR3, the full variable domain is ETGVTQSPTHLIKTRGQQVTLRCSSQSGHNTVSWYQQALGQGPQFIFQYYREEENGRGNFPPRFSGLQFPNYSSELNVNALELDDSALYLCASSVGTGGPYGYTFGSGTRLTVV.

There are a few counts of this clone. The chain is built from TRBV2 and TRBJ1-1; 7 nucleotides agree with TRBD1. This CDR3 is 11 amino acids long. V was pared by 6 bases and J by 13 bases, with 8 bases of the junction left unmatched. Germline-derived CDR1 and CDR2 are SNHLY and FYNNEI. For the CDR3, the DNA is TGTGCCAGCAGCATCGGACAGGCGAATTTCTTT. Its protein is CASSIGQANFF. Filled out from reference TRBV2 and TRBJ1-1, the complete variable domain reads EPEVTQTPSHQVTQMGQEVILRCVPISNHLYFYWYRQILGQKVEFLVSFYNNEISEKSEIFDDQFSVERPDGSNFTLKIRSTKLEDSAMYFCASSIGQANFFGQGTRLTVV.

V is TRBV7-2 and J is TRBJ2-2, with unresolved D. The CDR3 runs to 16 residues. From germline, CDR1 is SGHTA and CDR2 FQGNSA. Trimming removed 5 bases from V and 3 bases from J, with 16 bases in between. The CDR3 is CASSGRQSRDTGELFF. DNA for the CDR3: TGTGCCAGCAGCGGCCGACAATCCCGGGACACCGGGGAGCTGTTTTTT.

A single count supports this clone. V and J are TRBV5-1 and TRBJ1-1; weak D call: TRBD1 (6 bases). The CDR3 spans 15 residues. Germline-derived CDR1 and CDR2 are SGHRS and YFSETQ. V was pared by 3 bases and J by 1 base, with 13 bases between. The CDR3 DNA sequence: TGCGCCAGCAGCTCCGGGGCAGGGGCGAACACTGAAGCTTTCTTT. Protein sequence: CASSSGAGANTEAFF.

V is TRBV7-2 and J is TRBJ2-2; no clear D gene. CDR1 SGHTA and CDR2 FQGNSA come from the germline V gene. The CDR3 is made up of 14 amino acids. Trimming cost V 3 bases and J 1 base, with 6 bases left between them. The CDR3 nucleotides read TGTGCCAGCAGCTTGGGCGGGAACACCGGGGAGCTGTTTTTT. Translated: CASSLGGNTGELFF.

The rearrangement uses TRBV5-8 and TRBJ1-4; the match to TRBD1 covers 9 bases. Germline CDR1 reads SGHTS; CDR2 reads YDEGEE. J lost 5 bases, V lost 2 bases, and 7 bases had no gene match. The CDR3 runs 16 residues. The CDR3 protein is CASSLQTGTGNEKLFF. The CDR3 DNA reads TGTGCCAGCAGCTTACAAACCGGGACAGGGAATGAAAAACTGTTTTTT.

This clone appeared once. The chain is built from TRBV11-2 and TRBJ2-7; TRBD2 matches 7 bases. J gave up 2 bases and V 5 bases, and 12 bases lay outside the gene matches. Per germline, CDR1 SGHAT and CDR2 FQNNGV. This CDR3 spans 16 amino acids. Here the CDR3 reads CASSTYRTRATYEQYF. Here the CDR3 DNA reads TGTGCCAGCAGCACATACCGGACTAGAGCCACCTACGAGCAGTACTTC. The full variable domain, in which reference TRBV11-2 and TRBJ2-7 provide the parts outside the CDR3, is EAGVAQSPRYKIIEKRQSVAFWCNPISGHATLYWYQQILGQGPKLLIQFQNNGVVDDSQLPKDRFSAERLKGVDSTLKIQPAKLEDSAVYLCASSTYRTRATYEQYFGPGTRLTVT.

V usage is TRBV6-4 and J usage is TRBJ2-3; tentative D call: TRBD2 (6 bases). From germline, CDR1 is MRHNA and CDR2 SNTAGT. V lost 2 bases to trimming and J lost 7 bases, with 7 bases between them. This CDR3 contains 12 residues. CDR3 coding DNA: TGTGCCAGCAGTGACGCGGGGAATACGCAGTATTTT. The encoded protein is CASSDAGNTQYF.

This chain joins TRBV19 and TRBJ2-5, with 8 bases fitting TRBD2. The CDR3 extends over 15 amino acids. The germline CDR1 and CDR2 sequences are LNHDA and SQIVND (reference sequence). V lost 2 bases and J lost 5; bases outside the gene matches: 7. The CDR3 DNA sequence: TGTGCCAGTAGTATACCCGGTACTAGCGGCGAGACCCAGTACTTC. Encoded protein: CASSIPGTSGETQYF.

The rearrangement uses TRBV6-6 and TRBJ2-7, with TRBD2 identical over 11 bases. The junction had 2 bases not matched to a gene; V was cut back by 6 bases and J by 4 bases. CDR1 MNHNY and CDR2 SVGAGI come from the germline V gene (reference sequence). The length of the CDR3 is 13 residues. Here the CDR3 DNA reads TGTGCCAGCAGGCGACTAGCGGGATACGAGCAGTACTTC. Translation: CASRRLAGYEQYF.

The chain couples TRBV19 to TRBJ2-1; D tentatively fits TRBD1 or TRBD2 (6 bases each). Per germline, CDR1 LNHDA and CDR2 SQIVND (reference sequence). The CDR3 spans 13 residues. V was shortened by 3 bases and J by 6 bases, with 9 bases between the two germline ends. The CDR3 protein is CASSIRGLNEQFF. The DNA for the CDR3 is TGTGCCAGTAGTATCCGGGGGCTCAATGAGCAGTTCTTC.

This chain links TRBV30 with TRBJ2-3; 10 bases align to TRBD2. Germline V lookup: CDR1 GTSNPN, CDR2 SVGIG (reference sequence). V lost 4 bases and J lost 1; bases outside the gene matches: 8. This CDR3 comprises 16 residues. CDR3 sequence reads: CAWKRPGTSGTDTQYF. DNA of the CDR3: TGTGCCTGGAAAAGGCCTGGGACTAGCGGCACAGATACGCAGTATTTT.

The chain couples TRBV6-4 to TRBJ2-6, with D possibly called TRBD1 or TRBD2 (5 bases each). Germline V CDR1 and CDR2: MRHNA, SNTAGT. Trimming took 2 bases from V and 1 from J, leaving 9 bases between them. This CDR3 region has 16 residues. Here the CDR3 reads CASSDDGASGANVLTF. The CDR3 DNA sequence: TGTGCCAGCAGTGACGACGGGGCGTCTGGGGCCAACGTCCTGACTTTC.